This T cell receptor beta chain was identified in a study of cytotoxic CD8 clonotypes in ibrutinib-treated CLL. Study-wide background: Within the patient group, about ten were relapsed/refractory and roughly 14 treatment-naive, and 17 were IGHV unmutated. Among responders, around 24 were partial and 2 complete; after median 68 months, around 15 stayed remitted and approximately 12 progressed.

The study's findings and limits: The study found baseline clonality above age-matched healthy donors, tracking circulating CD8+ T-cell counts. With treatment, public clonotypes, which were uncommon, either contracted or remained stable.

The germline V gene encodes CDR1 SEHNR and CDR2 FQNEAQ (reference sequence). V dropped 7 bases and J dropped 1 base, with 8 bases sitting between them. The CDR3 consists of 13 residues. Worth noting for this clone: The antigen is undetermined.

Clones were read by immunoSEQ multiplex PCR, and TCRdb kept only the in-frame ones, dropping some. Of some 150,000 clones detected, 79% appear once; the ten largest clones hold more than 10%. The input for sequencing was PBMCs, taken after 12 months of ibrutinib treatment. This TCR came from a human donor with chronic lymphocytic leukemia. This sequence joins TRBV7-9 and TRBJ1-3; D gene uncertain. CDR3 protein: CASIKGSGNTIYF. For the CDR3, the DNA is TGTGCCAGCATTAAAGGATCTGGAAACACCATATATTTT.